Below, 11 T cell receptor beta chains from the same sample are listed, as sequenced in a study of cytomegalovirus exposure and HLA in healthy donors. The PCR was carried out with 60 Vbeta primers and 13 Jbeta primers. Some clones are missing from TCRdb's copy, which holds only in-frame ones; the method was immunoSEQ multiplex PCR. The sample has about 150,000 clones, over 75% seen once. The source material was PBMCs. The receptors here all came from a male donor in good health and CMV-seronegative.

This clone was recorded only once. This rearrangement joins TRBV6-1 to TRBJ2-7, with 8 bases matching TRBD2. The length of the CDR3 is 14 residues. V lost 5 bases, J lost 3 bases, and 6 bases stayed unmatched. Germline CDR1 MNHNS, CDR2 SASEGT. Here the CDR3 DNA reads TGTGCCAGCAGTATGTCGGCGGGGGGCTACGAGCAGTACTTC. Translated: CASSMSAGGYEQYF.

This clone was found a few times. The J gene is TRBJ2-5, the V gene TRBV7-9, with a tentative D call TRBD1 (5 bases). Germline assignment: CDR1 SEHNR and CDR2 FQNEAQ (reference sequence). This CDR3 contains 15 residues. V lost 5 bases to trimming and J lost 4 bases, with 17 bases between them. The CDR3 loop reads CASSPRTSDGETQYF. In DNA, the CDR3 is TGTGCCAGCAGCCCCCGGACATCAGATGGAGAGACCCAGTACTTC.

The CDR3 nucleotides are TGTGCCATCAGCCCGGGACAGGGGATAACAGATACGCAGTATTTT. This gives the protein CAISPGQGITDTQYF. The genes are TRBV10-3 and TRBJ2-3; 10 nucleotides match TRBD1. The CDR3 runs 15 residues. Trimming at V came to 6 bases and at J to 3 bases, leaving 6 bases not matched to a gene. Germline V gene lookup returns CDR1 ENHRY and CDR2 SYGVKD.

This chain joins TRBV4-3 and TRBJ2-5, with D uncertain. TRBJ2-7 explains the end of the DNA better; the J call may be wrong. CDR1 and CDR2 (germline): LGHNA, YSLEER. The CDR3 covers 14 residues. CDR3 loop: CASSPYSGPYEQYF. The CDR3 coding sequence is TGCGCCAGCAGCCCCTACAGTGGCCCCTACGAGCAGTACTTC.

The rearrangement joins TRBV18 to TRBJ1-1; no reliable D call. Germline V CDR1 and CDR2: KGHSH, LQKENI. The germline V and J ends were trimmed by 2 bases and 6 bases, with 7 bases remaining between them. CDR3 size: 12 residues. CDR3 bases: TGTGCCAGCTCACCAATGAGGGCTGAAGCTTTCTTT. Protein product: CASSPMRAEAFF.

The rearrangement joins TRBV30 to TRBJ1-5, with 9 bases lining up with TRBD1. Germline V lookup: CDR1 GTSNPN, CDR2 SVGIG (reference sequence). The V gene end was trimmed by 0 bases and the J gene end by 7 bases; junction bases not matched to a gene: 10. CDR3 length equals 16 residues. The CDR3 is CAWSVPGTGTGQPQHF. The CDR3 DNA follows: TGTGCCTGGAGTGTACCCGGGACAGGGACGGGGCAGCCCCAGCATTTT.

The rearrangement uses TRBV25-1 and TRBJ2-3; D gene uncertain. The germline V gene has CDR1 MGHDK and CDR2 SYGVNS. Trimming removed 8 bases from V and 3 bases from J, with 6 bases in between. The CDR3 loop spans 11 amino acids. The CDR3 DNA reads as TGTGCCAGCTCTTTGACAGATACGCAGTATTTT. This translates into CASSLTDTQYF. Full variable domain (missing parts from reference TRBV25-1 and TRBJ2-3): EADIYQTPRYLVIGTGKKITLECSQTMGHDKMYWYQQDPGMELHLIHYSYGVNSTEKGDLSSESTVSRIRTEHFPLTLESARPSHTSQYLCASSLTDTQYFGPGTRLTVL.

V usage is TRBV18 and J usage is TRBJ1-3; 7 bases are shared with TRBD1. From germline, CDR1 is KGHSH and CDR2 LQKENI. The CDR3 consists of 13 residues. V gave up 3 bases and J gave up 8 bases; unmatched junction bases: 4. The CDR3 reads CASSPGQLDTIYF. Written as DNA, the CDR3 is TGTGCCAGCTCACCGGGACAGCTAGACACCATATATTTT.

This clone was picked up one time. The V call is TRBV6-1, the J call TRBJ1-2; D may be TRBD1 (5 bases). Germline V CDR1 and CDR2: MNHNS, SASEGT. V lost 4 bases to trimming and J lost 3 bases, with 18 bases between them. This CDR3 region has 16 residues. This chain's CDR3 is CASSGRRGGVYYGYTF. In DNA, the CDR3 is TGTGCCAGCAGTGGCAGACGGGGAGGGGTGTACTATGGCTACACCTTC.

The rearrangement joins TRBV18 to TRBJ1-1, with 10 bases lining up with TRBD1. The CDR3 runs 15 residues. V dropped 2 bases and J dropped 6; count of bases not matched to a gene: 6. Germline CDR1 is KGHSH and CDR2 is LQKENI. The CDR3 loop is CASSPGTGAGAEAFF. The CDR3 nucleotides are TGTGCCAGCTCACCAGGGACAGGGGCGGGGGCTGAAGCTTTCTTT.

The chain recombines TRBV10-3 with TRBJ1-2; TRBD1 agrees at 7 bases. The CDR3 is made up of 15 amino acids. Germline CDR1 and CDR2: ENHRY and SYGVKD. J gave up 0 bases and V 4 bases, and 5 bases lay outside the gene matches. CDR3 coding DNA: TGTGCCATCAGTGGATCGACAGGGCCTAACTATGGCTACACCTTC. This codes for CAISGSTGPNYGYTF.